Detailed here is one T cell receptor beta chain. The junction does not match germline at one end; this may be a read error. These data originate in a study of control samples from healthy donors and cancer patients. TCRdb's table, derived via immunoSEQ multiplex PCR, lists solely in-frame clones and lacks some. This repertoire shows roughly 48,000 clones, approximately 89% found once; its top ten account for roughly 20%. The CDR3 totals 17 residues. Germline CDR1 MDHEN, CDR2 SYDVKM. Specimen: PBMCs. The chain links TRBV28 to TRBJ2-7, with 16 bases matching TRBD2. The clonotype was recovered from a woman aged 40 to 49 with head and neck cancer. The CDR3 loop reads CASTFGTSGRDTYKQYF. The CDR3 coding sequence is TGTGCCAGCACTTTCGGGACTAGCGGGAGGGATACCTACAAGCAGTACTTC.